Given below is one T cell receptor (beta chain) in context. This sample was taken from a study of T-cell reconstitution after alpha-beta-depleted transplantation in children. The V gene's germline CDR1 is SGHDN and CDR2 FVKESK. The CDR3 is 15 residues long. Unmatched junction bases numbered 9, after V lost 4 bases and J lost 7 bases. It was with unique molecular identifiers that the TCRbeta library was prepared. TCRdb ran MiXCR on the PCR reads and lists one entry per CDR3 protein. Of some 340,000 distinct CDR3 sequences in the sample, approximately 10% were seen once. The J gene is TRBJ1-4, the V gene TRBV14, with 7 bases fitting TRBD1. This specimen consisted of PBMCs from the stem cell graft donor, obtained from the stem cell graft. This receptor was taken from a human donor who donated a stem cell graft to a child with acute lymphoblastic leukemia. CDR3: CASSRSTGIGEKLFF. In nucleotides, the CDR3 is TGTGCCAGCAGCCGCTCGACAGGGATCGGTGAAAAACTGTTTTTT.